One sample yielded the 32 T cell receptor beta chains listed below, sequenced in a study of regulatory and conventional T cells in RAG deficiency. The table came from immunoSEQ multiplex PCR; TCRdb's copy has only in-frame clones and leaves some out. The sample shows about 34,000 clones, about three quarters of them seen only once. Blood CD4+ CD25-low CD127-high conventional T cells supplied the genomic DNA template. The data were also submitted as part of a second study, on regulatory T cells. This second study notes: The primer mix had 52 TRBV and 13 TRBJ primers.

The sequencing input was CD4+ effector T cells sorted from blood. All receptors come from a human donor in good health.

The chain joins TRBV28 to TRBJ1-1; TRBD1 might be the D (6 bases). The CDR3 has 14 residues. V was cut by 7 bases and J by 0 bases, with 12 bases left in between. CDR1 and CDR2 (germline): MDHEN, SYDVKM. CDR3 region: CASKVPGVNTEAFF. CDR3 nucleotides: TGTGCCAGCAAGGTCCCAGGGGTGAACACTGAAGCTTTCTTT.

The chain uses TRBV19 and TRBJ1-4; 7 bases map to TRBD1. The germline CDR1 and CDR2 sequences are LNHDA and SQIVND (reference sequence). This CDR3 is 14 amino acids long. Unmatched junction bases numbered 13, after V lost 10 bases and J lost 8 bases. Written as DNA, the CDR3 is TGTGCCAAAAAAAACAGGGGCCGAGGGGAAAAACTGTTTTTT. Its protein is CAKKNRGRGEKLFF.

The chain couples TRBV19 to TRBJ2-5, with unresolved D. This CDR3 comprises 14 residues. Per the germline V gene, CDR1 is LNHDA and CDR2 is SQIVND (reference sequence). Between the trimmed V and J ends, which lost 1 base and 7 bases, there was a span of 13 bases. CDR3 in amino acids: CASSIAGQLGTQYF. In DNA, the CDR3 is TGTGCCAGTAGTATAGCGGGTCAACTGGGGACCCAGTACTTC.

This clone was counted between two and nine times. The rearrangement joins TRBV25-1 to TRBJ1-4, with no clear D. The CDR3 has 10 amino acids. Deletions cut 3 bases from V and 7 bases from J, with 0 bases between. Looked up from germline, CDR1 is MGHDK and CDR2 is SYGVNS. The CDR3 loop reads CASSDEKLFF. CDR3 DNA sequence: TGTGCCAGCAGTGATGAAAAACTGTTTTTT.

V is TRBV5-1 and J is TRBJ2-3, with a possible D match to TRBD1 (5 bases). V lost 8 bases and J lost 2, with 15 bases in between. Germline V lookup: CDR1 SGHRS, CDR2 YFSETQ. CDR3 length: 14 amino acids. The CDR3 coding sequence is TGCGCCAGTCTGGACGACAGATTCACAGATACGCAGTATTTT. Translation: CASLDDRFTDTQYF.

The rearrangement uses TRBV12-5 and TRBJ2-7, with 7 bases aligning to TRBD1. This CDR3 is 13 amino acids long. V was clipped by 6 bases and J by 3 bases; unmatched bases: 5. Germline V gene lookup returns CDR1 LGHNT and CDR2 FRNRAP. CDR3 nucleotide sequence: TGTGCTAGTGGGAATCCAGGGGGCTACGAGCAGTACTTC. Its protein is CASGNPGGYEQYF. Drawing the rest from reference TRBV12-5 and TRBJ2-7, the complete variable domain is DARVTQTPRHKVTEMGQEVTMRCQPILGHNTVFWYRQTMMQGLELLAYFRNRAPLDDSGMPKDRFSAEMPDATLATLKIQPSEPRDSAVYFCASGNPGGYEQYFGPGTRLTVT.

The chain carries TRBV18 and TRBJ1-1, with D possibly being TRBD1 (6 bases). V was shortened by 2 bases and J by 4 bases, with 14 bases between the two germline ends. This CDR3 spans 15 amino acids. CDR1 is KGHSH and CDR2 is LQKENI in the germline V gene. This CDR3 reads CASSPFKGEITEAFF. In nucleotides, the CDR3 is TGTGCCAGCTCACCATTTAAGGGGGAGATCACTGAAGCTTTCTTT.

This rearrangement joins TRBV7-8 to TRBJ2-7; D gene unclear. The germline V gene has CDR1 SGHVS and CDR2 FQNEAQ. The CDR3 loop spans 13 amino acids. Trimming removed 1 base from V and 2 bases from J, with 6 bases in between. CDR3 nucleotide sequence: TGTGCCAGCAGCTTAGAACAGCCCTACGAGCAGTACTTC. This codes for CASSLEQPYEQYF.

The chain is built from TRBV7-3 and TRBJ2-7, with D unresolved. V lost 5 bases, J lost 7 bases, and 15 bases lay in between. This CDR3 contains 13 residues. Germline V gene lookup returns CDR1 SGHTA and CDR2 FQGTGA. The chain's CDR3 is CASSPLSGGEQYF. The DNA for the CDR3 is TGTGCCAGCAGCCCTTTATCGGGTGGGGAGCAGTACTTC.

The V gene is TRBV6-5, the J gene TRBJ1-2, with TRBD1 matching over 11 bases. CDR1 and CDR2 (germline): MNHEY, SVGAGI. The CDR3 has 15 residues. After removal of 6 bases from V and 8 bases from J, the junction contained 11 bases not matched to a gene. This CDR3 reads CASRQPGQGGGGYTF. The CDR3, as DNA: TGTGCCAGCAGACAACCGGGACAGGGGGGAGGCGGCTACACCTTC.

The genes are TRBV28 and TRBJ1-2; D ambiguous. CDR1 is MDHEN, CDR2 SYDVKM, per germline. V was cut by 3 bases and J by 5 bases, with 7 bases left in between. The CDR3 loop spans 12 amino acids. The CDR3 DNA is TGTGCCAGCAGTTTTGGAGGTTATGGCTACACCTTC. Its translation: CASSFGGYGYTF.

In this sample, this clone turned up a few times. At one boundary the junction diverges from the germline segment, which might be a read error. The rearrangement links TRBV7-7 to TRBJ2-1; 10 bases fit TRBD2. Germline assignment: CDR1 SSHAT and CDR2 FNYEAQ (reference sequence). The CDR3 consists of 15 residues. As DNA, the CDR3 is TGTGCTAGCAGCGAAGGGACTAGCGAGGACAATGAGCAGTTCTTC. Translated, it gives CASSEGTSEDNEQFF.

This rearrangement joins TRBV10-1 to TRBJ2-5; TRBD2 matches 8 bases. V gave up 2 bases and J gave up 6 bases; unmatched junction bases: 8. This CDR3 contains 15 residues. Germline assignment: CDR1 WNHNN and CDR2 SYGVQD (reference sequence). CDR3 sequence (DNA): TGCGCCAGCAGTGAGGGGCTAGCGGGTACGAAGACCCAGTACTTC. The encoded protein is CASSEGLAGTKTQYF.

The chain has TRBV5-1 and TRBJ2-5; D is unclear. Germline CDR1 reads SGHRS; CDR2 reads YFSETQ. The V gene lost 3 bases and the J gene lost 4 bases, with 16 bases spanning the gap. The CDR3 extends over 15 amino acids. CDR3 DNA sequence: TGCGCCAGCAGCTACGGGTCGGGTAACGGAGAGACCCAGTACTTC. This translates into CASSYGSGNGETQYF.

V is TRBV2 and J is TRBJ2-5, with D tentatively TRBD1 (6 bases). V was shortened by 0 bases and J by 5 bases, with 16 bases between the two germline ends. Germline V gives CDR1 SNHLY, CDR2 FYNNEI. The CDR3 runs 16 residues. Here the CDR3 reads CASSEARQAVRETQYF. Here the CDR3 DNA reads TGTGCCAGCAGTGAAGCGCGACAGGCGGTCAGGGAGACCCAGTACTTC.

Details on this clone: Its ends do not fully match the called genes, so a read error is possible. The J gene is TRBJ2-1, the V gene TRBV7-7; 9 nucleotides match TRBD1. The CDR3 spans 13 residues. Germline assignment: CDR1 SSHAT and CDR2 FNYEAQ (reference sequence). DNA for the CDR3: TGTGCTAGCAGCAGGGGACAGGGAAATGAGCAGTTCTTC. Translation gives CASSRGQGNEQFF.

The chain recombines TRBV7-2 with TRBJ2-7; a possible D gene is TRBD1 (5 bases). Germline V gene sequence: CDR1 SGHTA, CDR2 FQGNSA. This CDR3 spans 14 amino acids. V lost 2 bases and J 6 bases, leaving 14 bases between the germline ends. CDR3 coding DNA: TGTGCCAGCAGCTTAAACAGACAACAGGCCGAGCAGTACTTC. This encodes CASSLNRQQAEQYF.

The rearrangement joins TRBV25-1 to TRBJ1-6; D call uncertain. V lost 4 bases and J lost 0, with 13 bases in between. Germline lookup yields CDR1 MGHDK and CDR2 SYGVNS. The CDR3 loop spans 17 amino acids. The CDR3: CASSGPKGFSYNSPLHF. CDR3 sequence (DNA): TGTGCCAGCAGTGGCCCCAAAGGTTTCTCCTATAATTCACCCCTCCACTTT.

The chain couples TRBV27 to TRBJ2-2; D may correspond to TRBD1 or TRBD2 (5 bases each). The CDR3 is 14 residues long. V dropped 7 bases and J dropped 2 bases, with 11 bases sitting between them. Germline-derived CDR1 and CDR2 are MNHEY and SMNVEV (reference sequence). Here the CDR3 reads CASTREFNTGELFF. In DNA, the CDR3 is TGTGCCAGCACCAGGGAGTTCAACACCGGGGAGCTGTTTTTT.

There are a few counts of this clone. The chain joins TRBV7-6 to TRBJ1-2; 10 bases are shared with TRBD1. V lost 6 bases, J lost 2 bases, and 12 bases stayed unmatched. This CDR3 has 17 amino acids. CDR1 and CDR2 (germline): SGHVS, FNYEAQ. CDR3 residues: CASRGRGTGDINYGYTF. The CDR3 DNA reads as TGTGCCAGCAGGGGCCGCGGGACAGGGGACATCAACTATGGCTACACCTTC.

The V call is TRBV5-1, the J call TRBJ2-2, with 7 bases lining up with TRBD1. V shed 3 bases and J 1 base; nucleotides not matched to a gene: 6. CDR3 length equals 16 residues. Germline CDR1 and CDR2: SGHRS and YFSETQ. For the CDR3, the DNA is TGCGCCAGCAGCTCCGATGACAGGGTGAACACCGGGGAGCTGTTTTTT. As protein: CASSSDDRVNTGELFF.

This clone came up a few times. This rearrangement joins TRBV6-1 to TRBJ2-7; possibly TRBD1 or TRBD2 for D (6 bases each). The V end lost 3 bases, the J end lost 0 bases, and 9 bases lay between the germline ends. The CDR3 consists of 14 residues. The V gene's germline CDR1 is MNHNS and CDR2 SASEGT. The CDR3 DNA follows: TGTGCCAGCAGTGATCCGGGGGCCTCCTACGAGCAGTACTTC. It encodes CASSDPGASYEQYF.

The genes are TRBV9 and TRBJ2-1, with TRBD1 identical over 11 bases. This CDR3 is built from 15 residues. V gave up 3 bases and J gave up 7 bases; unmatched junction bases: 6. Germline CDR1 and CDR2: SGDLS and YYNGEE. In DNA, the CDR3 is TGTGCCAGCAGCGCACCGGGACAGGGGGTGAATGAGCAGTTCTTC. This gives the protein CASSAPGQGVNEQFF.

This clone came up a few times. The rearrangement uses TRBV30 and TRBJ1-6; D remains unclear. Germline V gene data show CDR1 as GTSNPN and CDR2 as SVGIG (reference sequence). The CDR3 totals 17 residues. Trimming stripped 0 bases from V and 5 bases from J, with 17 bases between. The CDR3 DNA reads TGTGCCTGGAGTGTACTAGTCCCTCTTATCGATAATTCACCCCTCCACTTT. Protein product: CAWSVLVPLIDNSPLHF.

The chain uses TRBV7-6 and TRBJ1-5; the match to TRBD1 covers 9 bases. CDR3 length equals 16 residues. Germline V gene data show CDR1 as SGHVS and CDR2 as FNYEAQ. The V and J ends lost 5 bases and 0 bases, in that order; junction bases with no gene match: 5. CDR3 coding DNA: TGTGCCAGCAGCCTAGGGGGACAGGGTAGCAATCAGCCCCAGCATTTT. It codes for CASSLGGQGSNQPQHF.

The chain links TRBV2 to TRBJ1-6; 7 bases fit TRBD1. This CDR3 spans 17 amino acids. From germline, CDR1 is SNHLY and CDR2 FYNNEI. Germline trimming cut 2 bases from V and 8 bases from J; bases unmatched to any gene: 12. The CDR3 is CASSEKGKQGWYSPLHF. The CDR3 nucleotides read TGTGCCAGCAGTGAAAAGGGCAAACAGGGGTGGTATTCACCCCTCCACTTT.

The chain uses TRBV6-5 and TRBJ1-1, with unresolved D. The CDR3 loop spans 14 amino acids. Germline assignment: CDR1 MNHEY and CDR2 SVGAGI. Between the trimmed V and J ends, which lost 6 bases and 0 bases, there was a span of 11 bases. CDR3 nucleotides: TGTGCCAGCAGGACCGCAGGCATGAACACTGAAGCTTTCTTT. This encodes CASRTAGMNTEAFF.

This sequence joins TRBV6-6 and TRBJ1-3; D uncertain. This CDR3 has 13 residues. CDR1 is MNHNY, CDR2 SVGAGI, per germline (reference sequence). V was shortened by 5 bases and J by 1 base, with 6 bases between the two germline ends. The CDR3 region has the DNA TGTGCCAGCAGTCGCGGATCTGGAAACACCATATATTTT. Protein sequence: CASSRGSGNTIYF.

A few counts support this clone. The chain couples TRBV19 to TRBJ2-7, with 7 bases fitting TRBD1. J was trimmed by 2 bases and V by 3 bases; bases with no gene match: 4. This CDR3 region has 14 residues. CDR1 is LNHDA and CDR2 is SQIVND in the germline V gene (reference sequence). The CDR3 protein is CASSITGDPYEQYF. In DNA, the CDR3 is TGTGCCAGTAGTATCACAGGGGATCCCTACGAGCAGTACTTC.

The V and J genes are TRBV5-1 and TRBJ2-4; 9 bases are shared with TRBD1. V shed 1 base and J 9 bases; nucleotides not matched to a gene: 11. This CDR3 region has 16 residues. In germline, CDR1 is SGHRS, CDR2 YFSETQ. The CDR3 DNA sequence: TGCGCCAGCAGCTTGTCCGGGACAGGGACGATCAGCATTCAGTACTTC. Its translation: CASSLSGTGTISIQYF.

The chain carries TRBV5-1 and TRBJ1-6, with D perhaps TRBD1 (5 bases). Trimming removed 0 bases at V and 1 base at J, with 14 bases between. CDR3 size: 18 residues. The germline V gene encodes CDR1 SGHRS and CDR2 YFSETQ. CDR3 amino acids: CASSLVSGGRSYNSPLHF. CDR3 sequence (DNA): TGCGCCAGCAGCTTGGTTTCCGGGGGTAGATCCTATAATTCACCCCTCCACTTT.

This clone was seen only a few times. The genes are TRBV18 and TRBJ1-1, with TRBD1 identical over 9 bases. V dropped 5 bases and J dropped 2; count of bases not matched to a gene: 3. The germline V gene encodes CDR1 KGHSH and CDR2 LQKENI. The CDR3 is 14 amino acids. The CDR3 protein is CASSAGQGNTEAFF. As DNA, the CDR3 is TGTGCCAGCTCAGCGGGACAGGGAAACACTGAAGCTTTCTTT.